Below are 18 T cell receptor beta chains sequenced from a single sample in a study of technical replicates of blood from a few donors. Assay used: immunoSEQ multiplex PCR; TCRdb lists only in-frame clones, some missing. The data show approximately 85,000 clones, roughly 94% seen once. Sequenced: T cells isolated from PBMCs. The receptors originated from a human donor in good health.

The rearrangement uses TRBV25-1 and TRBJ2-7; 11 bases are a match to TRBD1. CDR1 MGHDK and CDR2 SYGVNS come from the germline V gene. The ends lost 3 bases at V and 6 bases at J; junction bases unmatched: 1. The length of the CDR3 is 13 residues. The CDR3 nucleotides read TGTGCCAGCAGTGAGGACAGGGGGCTCGAGCAGTACTTC. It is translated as CASSEDRGLEQYF.

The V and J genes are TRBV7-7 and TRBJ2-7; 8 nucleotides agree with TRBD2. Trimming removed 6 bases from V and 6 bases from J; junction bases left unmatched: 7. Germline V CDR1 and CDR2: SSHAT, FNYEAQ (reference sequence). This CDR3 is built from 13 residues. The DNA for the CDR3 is TGTGCCAGCAGTCCTGCGGGGGGCGGCGAGCAGTACTTC. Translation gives CASSPAGGGEQYF.

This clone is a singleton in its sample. CDR3 sequence (DNA): TGTGCCAGCAGTCCAACAGGGGGCGAGACCGGGGAGCTGTTTTTT. Translated, it gives CASSPTGGETGELFF. The chain carries TRBV6-1 and TRBJ2-2; TRBD1 matches 9 bases. The CDR3 contains 15 residues. J was trimmed by 5 bases and V by 5 bases; bases with no gene match: 6. Germline V gene lookup returns CDR1 MNHNS and CDR2 SASEGT.

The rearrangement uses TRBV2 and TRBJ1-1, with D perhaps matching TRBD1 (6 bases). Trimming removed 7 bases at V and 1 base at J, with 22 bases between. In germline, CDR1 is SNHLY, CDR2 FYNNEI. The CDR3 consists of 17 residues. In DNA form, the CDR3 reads TGTGCCAGCAACGAACTTGGAGCAGGGGTGGGGAACACTGAAGCTTTCTTT. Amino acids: CASNELGAGVGNTEAFF.

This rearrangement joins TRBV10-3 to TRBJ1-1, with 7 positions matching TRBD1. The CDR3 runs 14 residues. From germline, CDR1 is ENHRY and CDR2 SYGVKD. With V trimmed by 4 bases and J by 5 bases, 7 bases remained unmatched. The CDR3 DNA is TGTGCCATCAGTGGTTTAGCAGGGGGAACTGAAGCTTTCTTT. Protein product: CAISGLAGGTEAFF.

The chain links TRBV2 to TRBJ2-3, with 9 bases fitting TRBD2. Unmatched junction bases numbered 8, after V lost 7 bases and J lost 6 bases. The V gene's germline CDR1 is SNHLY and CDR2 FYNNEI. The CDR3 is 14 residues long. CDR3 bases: TGTGCCAGCAAATCGCGGGGGGGTCCTGATACGCAGTATTTT. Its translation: CASKSRGGPDTQYF.

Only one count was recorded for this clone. The CDR3: CASSYDGGGTVYEQYF. The CDR3 coding sequence is TGTGCCAGCAGTTACGATGGAGGCGGGACCGTCTACGAGCAGTACTTC. The V call is TRBV6-5, the J call TRBJ2-7; a weak D match, TRBD2 (6 bases). The CDR3 has 16 amino acids. Trimming took off 2 bases at V and 3 bases at J, with 17 bases between the two ends. The germline CDR1 and CDR2 sequences are MNHEY and SVGAGI.

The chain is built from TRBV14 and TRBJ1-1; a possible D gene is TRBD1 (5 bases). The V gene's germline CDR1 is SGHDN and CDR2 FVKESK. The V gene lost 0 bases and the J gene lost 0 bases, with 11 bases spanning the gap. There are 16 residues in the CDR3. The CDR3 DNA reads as TGTGCCAGCAGCCAAGATAAGGGGAGGGTGAACACTGAAGCTTTCTTT. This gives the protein CASSQDKGRVNTEAFF.

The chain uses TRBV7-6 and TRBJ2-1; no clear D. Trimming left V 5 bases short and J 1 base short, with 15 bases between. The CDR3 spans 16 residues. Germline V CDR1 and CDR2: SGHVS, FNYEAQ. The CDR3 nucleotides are TGTGCCAGCAGCCGTAGCAGCCTCTTTTCCTACAATGAGCAGTTCTTC. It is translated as CASSRSSLFSYNEQFF. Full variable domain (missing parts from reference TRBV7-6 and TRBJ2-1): GAGVSQSPRYKVTKRGQDVALRCDPISGHVSLYWYRQALGQGPEFLTYFNYEAQQDKSGLPNDRFSAERPEGSISTLTIQRTEQRDSAMYRCASSRSSLFSYNEQFFGPGTRLTVL.

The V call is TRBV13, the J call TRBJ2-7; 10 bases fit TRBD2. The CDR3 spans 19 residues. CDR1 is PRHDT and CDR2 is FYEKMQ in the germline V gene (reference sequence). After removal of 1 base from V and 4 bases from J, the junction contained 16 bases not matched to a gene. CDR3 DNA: TGTGCCAGCAGCTTAGTTTCCAGGCTAGCGGGAGAAGCGGTGTACGAGCAGTACTTC. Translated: CASSLVSRLAGEAVYEQYF.

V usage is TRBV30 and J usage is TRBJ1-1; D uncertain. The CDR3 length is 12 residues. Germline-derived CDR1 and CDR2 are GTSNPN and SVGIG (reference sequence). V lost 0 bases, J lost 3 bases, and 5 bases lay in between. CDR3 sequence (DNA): TGTGCCTGGAGTGTTGCGGACACTGAAGCTTTCTTT. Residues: CAWSVADTEAFF.

CDR3 bases: TGTGCCAGCAGTTACCAGGAGGACAATGAGCAGTTCTTC. Translation: CASSYQEDNEQFF. The chain is built from TRBV6-6 and TRBJ2-1; weak D call: TRBD2 (5 bases). The CDR3 extends over 13 amino acids. Trimming stripped 2 bases from V and 5 bases from J, with 7 bases between. Germline V gene lookup returns CDR1 MNHNY and CDR2 SVGAGI (reference sequence).

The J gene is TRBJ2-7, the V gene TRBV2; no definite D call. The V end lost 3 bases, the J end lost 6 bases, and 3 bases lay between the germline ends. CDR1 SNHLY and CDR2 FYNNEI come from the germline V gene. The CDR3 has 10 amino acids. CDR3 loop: CASSDREQYF. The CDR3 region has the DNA TGTGCCAGCAGTGATCGCGAGCAGTACTTC.

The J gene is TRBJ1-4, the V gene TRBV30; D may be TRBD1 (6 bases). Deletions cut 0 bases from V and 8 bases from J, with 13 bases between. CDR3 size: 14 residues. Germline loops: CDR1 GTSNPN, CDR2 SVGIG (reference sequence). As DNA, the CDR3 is TGTGCCTGGAGTGTCCAGACAGGAGGAGAAAAACTGTTTTTT. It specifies CAWSVQTGGEKLFF.

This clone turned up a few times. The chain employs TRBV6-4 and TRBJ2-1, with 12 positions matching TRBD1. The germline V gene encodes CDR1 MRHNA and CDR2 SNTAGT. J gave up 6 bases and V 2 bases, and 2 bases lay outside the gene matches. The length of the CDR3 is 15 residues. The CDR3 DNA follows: TGTGCCAGCAGTGACGGGACAGGGGGCGTCAATGAGCAGTTCTTC. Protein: CASSDGTGGVNEQFF.

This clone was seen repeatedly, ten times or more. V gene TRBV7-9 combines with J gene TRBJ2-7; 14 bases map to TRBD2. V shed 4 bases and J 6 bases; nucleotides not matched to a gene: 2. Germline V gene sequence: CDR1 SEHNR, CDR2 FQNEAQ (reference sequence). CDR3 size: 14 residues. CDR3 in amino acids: CASSSGTSGSEQYF. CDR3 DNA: TGTGCCAGCAGCTCCGGGACTAGCGGGAGCGAGCAGTACTTC.

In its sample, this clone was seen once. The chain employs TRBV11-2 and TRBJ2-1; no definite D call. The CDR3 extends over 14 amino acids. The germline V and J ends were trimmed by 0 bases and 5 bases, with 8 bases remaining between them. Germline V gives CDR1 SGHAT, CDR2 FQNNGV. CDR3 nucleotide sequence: TGTGCCAGCAGCTTAGACCAAGCCCACAATGAGCAGTTCTTC. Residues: CASSLDQAHNEQFF.

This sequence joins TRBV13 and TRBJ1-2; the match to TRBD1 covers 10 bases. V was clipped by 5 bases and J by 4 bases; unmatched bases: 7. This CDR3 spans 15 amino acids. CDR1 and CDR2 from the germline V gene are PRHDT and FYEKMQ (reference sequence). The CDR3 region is CASSRGDRGSYGYTF. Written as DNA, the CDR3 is TGTGCCAGCAGCCGAGGGGACAGGGGAAGCTATGGCTACACCTTC. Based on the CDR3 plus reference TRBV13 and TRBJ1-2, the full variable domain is AAGVIQSPRHLIKEKRETATLKCYPIPRHDTVYWYQQGPGQDPQFLISFYEKMQSDKGSIPDRFSAQQFSDYHSELNMSSLELGDSALYFCASSRGDRGSYGYTFGSGTRLTVV.